This T cell receptor (beta chain) was sequenced during a study of beta chain features in type 1 diabetes. Study in general: The patients were much like the healthy donors in age, gender and cell yields. Study-wide findings and caveats: Sampled from patients, naive, central memory and Treg TCRB repertoires appeared more similar than those sampled from healthy donors. Moderately but significantly shorter TCRB CDR3s were found in Type 1 diabetes patients in all four CD4+ subsets.

In the case of this clone: Its specificity is unknown.

Germline V lookup: CDR1 MNHEY, CDR2 SMNVEV (reference sequence). The CDR3 is made up of 17 amino acids. V shed 1 base and J shed 1 base, with 16 bases lying between them. Sequenced material consisted of expressed TCRB transcripts (all of the isolated RNA was reverse transcribed). The method was immunoSEQ multiplex PCR; TCRdb's version includes in-frame clones alone and lacks a portion of them. The sample contains almost 350,000 clones, around 9.7% of which appear only once. Via CD45RO/CCR7/CD25/CD127/CD95/CD27, cells of the CD4+ naive, central memory, regulatory and stem cell-like memory subsets were sorted.

The gene calls are TRBV27 and TRBJ1-1, with D uncertain. Sequenced input: central memory CD4+ T cells from blood. This receptor was identified in a man aged 25-40 years with type 1 diabetes. CDR3: CASSLYIGPGTNTEAFF. The CDR3 coding sequence is TGTGCCAGCAGTTTATATATAGGACCGGGAACGAACACTGAAGCTTTCTTT.